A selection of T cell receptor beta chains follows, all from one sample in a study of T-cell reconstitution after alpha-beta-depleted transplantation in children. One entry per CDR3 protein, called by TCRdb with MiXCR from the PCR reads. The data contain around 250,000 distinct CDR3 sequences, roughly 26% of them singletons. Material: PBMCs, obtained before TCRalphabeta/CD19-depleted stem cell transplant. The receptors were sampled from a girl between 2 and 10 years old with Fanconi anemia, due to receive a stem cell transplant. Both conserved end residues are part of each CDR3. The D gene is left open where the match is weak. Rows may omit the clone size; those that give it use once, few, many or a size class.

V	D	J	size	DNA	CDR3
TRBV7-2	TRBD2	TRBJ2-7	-	TGTGCCAGCAGCGGAGCTAGCGGGGGGTTCACTAACGAGCAGTACTTC	CASSGASGGFTNEQYF
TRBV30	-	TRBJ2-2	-	TGTGCCTGGATGGGCGGGAACACCGGGGAGCTGTTTTTT	CAWMGGNTGELFF
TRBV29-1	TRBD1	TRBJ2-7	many	TGCAGCGTGGGAGAGTTTGGGGACAGGGGGAGCCCCCAGTACTTC	CSVGEFGDRGSPQYF
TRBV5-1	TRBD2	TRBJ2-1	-	TGCGCCAGCAGCCAGCGGGGGGTGGGTTACAATGAGCAGTTCTTC	CASSQRGVGYNEQFF
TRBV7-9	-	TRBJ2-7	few	TGTGCCAGCAGCTTAGAGGCGGACAGCTACGAGCAGTACTTC	CASSLEADSYEQYF
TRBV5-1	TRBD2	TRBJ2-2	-	TGCGCCACTCGAGCGGGGTCCCCGAACACCGGGGAGCTGTTTTTT	CATRAGSPNTGELFF
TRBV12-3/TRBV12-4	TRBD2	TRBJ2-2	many	TGTGCCAGCAGTTTTGGACTAGCGTACACCGGGGAGCTGTTTTTT	CASSFGLAYTGELFF
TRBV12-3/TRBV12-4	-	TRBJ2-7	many	TGTGCCAGCAAGATAGGGGGGGATCACGAGCAGTACTTC	CASKIGGDHEQYF
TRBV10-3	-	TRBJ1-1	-	TGTGCCATCACGGGGGCTACGGGAGGCATGAACACTGAAGCTTTCTTT	CAITGATGGMNTEAFF
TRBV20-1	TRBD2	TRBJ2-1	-	TGCAGTGCTAGAGATCCCCCCACTAGCGCATCCTACAATGAGCAGTTCTTC	CSARDPPTSASYNEQFF
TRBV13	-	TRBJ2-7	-	TGTGCCAGCAGCCACGAAGAGAGTAGGTTGGAGCAGTACTTC	CASSHEESRLEQYF
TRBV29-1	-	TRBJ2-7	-	TGCAGCGTTGAAATTTGGGGAGACAATACCTACGAGCAGTACTTC	CSVEIWGDNTYEQYF
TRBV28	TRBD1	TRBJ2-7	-	TGTGCCAGCGACGGACAGGGGCGCTCCTACGAGCAGTACTTC	CASDGQGRSYEQYF
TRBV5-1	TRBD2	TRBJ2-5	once	TGCGCCAGCAGCATCCGACTAGCGGGAGGGTACAAAGAGACCCAGTACTTC	CASSIRLAGGYKETQYF
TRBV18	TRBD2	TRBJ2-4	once	TGTGCCAGCTCACCCACCCGGGACGGAGGACGGACTAGCGGGGGAAACATTCAGTACTTC	CASSPTRDGGRTSGGNIQYF
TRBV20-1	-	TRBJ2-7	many	TGCAGTGCTAGAGATCGGGACTACGAGCAGTACTTC	CSARDRDYEQYF
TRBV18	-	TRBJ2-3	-	TGTGCCAGCTCGTCTATCCCCCGGGGGTCCTTCACAGATACGCAGTATTTT	CASSSIPRGSFTDTQYF
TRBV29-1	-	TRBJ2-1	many	TGCAGTGTTTTCGCACATGCCAAGAATGAGCAGTTCTTC	CSVFAHAKNEQFF
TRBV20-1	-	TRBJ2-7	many	TGCAGTGCCCCGGACAGGAGGGGGGCCTACGAGCAGTACTTC	CSAPDRRGAYEQYF
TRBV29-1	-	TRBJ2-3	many	TGCAGCGTTGACTCCCAGGGATACTCTAGCACAGATACGCAGTATTTT	CSVDSQGYSSTDTQYF
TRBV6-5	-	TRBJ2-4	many	TGTGCCAGCAGTTACGGCCGGGTTAATAACATTCAGTACTTC	CASSYGRVNNIQYF
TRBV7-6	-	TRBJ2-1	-	TGTGCCAGCGGCCTCCGCTGGAGCTCCTACAATGAGCAGTTCTTC	CASGLRWSSYNEQFF
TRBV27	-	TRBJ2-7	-	TGTGCCAGCAGTTTACTTGGCGGTACCTACGAGCAGTACTTC	CASSLLGGTYEQYF
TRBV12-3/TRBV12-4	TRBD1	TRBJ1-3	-	TGTGCCAGCAGGATCACCCTAAGACAGGGCTCTGGAAACACCATATATTTT	CASRITLRQGSGNTIYF
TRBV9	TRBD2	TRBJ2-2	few	TGTGCCAGCAGCGTGCTGCTAGCGGGAGGTCCCGGGGAGCTGTTTTTT	CASSVLLAGGPGELFF
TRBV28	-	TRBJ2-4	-	TGTGCCAGCAGTTTATCAGGGCCACAAAACATTCAGTACTTC	CASSLSGPQNIQYF